A single sample gave rise to the 2 T cell receptor beta chains below, sequenced in a study of graft-versus-host responses after intestinal transplantation. No antigen is known for these receptors. Sequenced by immunoSEQ multiplex PCR; TCRdb stores in-frame clones only, minus some. This table holds some 140,000 clones, approximately 92% found once. The sequences come from unstimulated CD4+ T cells sorted from spleen or lymph node cells, collected before intestinal transplant. The receptor source for this set is a human donor who received an intestinal transplant.

A single count supports this clone. The rearrangement links TRBV18 to TRBJ2-7; 12 positions agree with TRBD1. The CDR3 covers 18 residues. Looked up from germline, CDR1 is KGHSH and CDR2 is LQKENI. The J segment lost 5 bases and the V segment lost 3 bases, leaving 14 bases of the junction unmatched. The CDR3 here is CASSPFVVAGTGGDEQYF. The CDR3 region has the DNA TGTGCCAGCTCACCGTTCGTCGTTGCCGGGACAGGGGGCGACGAGCAGTACTTC.

V usage is TRBV6-5 and J usage is TRBJ1-5; TRBD1 is a possible D gene (5 bases). The V end was cut by 6 bases, the J end by 7 bases, with 13 bases between. The CDR3 is 13 residues long. Looked up from germline, CDR1 is MNHEY and CDR2 is SVGAGI. CDR3 DNA: TGTGCCAGCAGGAAGGGGACGGGGCAGCCCCAGCATTTT. Amino acids: CASRKGTGQPQHF.